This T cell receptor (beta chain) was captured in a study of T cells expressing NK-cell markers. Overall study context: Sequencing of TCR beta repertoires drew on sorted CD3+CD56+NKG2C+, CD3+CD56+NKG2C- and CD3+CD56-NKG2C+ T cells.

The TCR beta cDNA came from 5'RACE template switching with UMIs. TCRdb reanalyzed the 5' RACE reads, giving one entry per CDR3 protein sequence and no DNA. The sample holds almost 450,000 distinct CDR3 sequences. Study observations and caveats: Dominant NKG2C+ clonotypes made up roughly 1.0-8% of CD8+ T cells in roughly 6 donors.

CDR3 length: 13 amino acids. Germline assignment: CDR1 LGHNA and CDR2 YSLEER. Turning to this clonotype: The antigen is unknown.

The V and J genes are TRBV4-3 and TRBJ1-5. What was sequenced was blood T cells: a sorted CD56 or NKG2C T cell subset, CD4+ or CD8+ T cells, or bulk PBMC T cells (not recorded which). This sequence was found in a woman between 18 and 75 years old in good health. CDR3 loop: CASSQGVGQPQHF.